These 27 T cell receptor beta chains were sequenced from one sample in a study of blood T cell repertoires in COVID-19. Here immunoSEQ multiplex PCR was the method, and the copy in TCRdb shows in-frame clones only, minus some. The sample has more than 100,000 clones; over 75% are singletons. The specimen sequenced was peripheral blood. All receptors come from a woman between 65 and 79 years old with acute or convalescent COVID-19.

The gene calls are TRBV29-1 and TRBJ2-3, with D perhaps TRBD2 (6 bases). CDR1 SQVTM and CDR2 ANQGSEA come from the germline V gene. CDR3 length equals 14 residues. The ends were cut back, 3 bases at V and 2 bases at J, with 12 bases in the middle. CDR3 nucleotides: TGCAGCGTTGAGTATGGGGGGTTCACAGATACGCAGTATTTT. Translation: CSVEYGGFTDTQYF.

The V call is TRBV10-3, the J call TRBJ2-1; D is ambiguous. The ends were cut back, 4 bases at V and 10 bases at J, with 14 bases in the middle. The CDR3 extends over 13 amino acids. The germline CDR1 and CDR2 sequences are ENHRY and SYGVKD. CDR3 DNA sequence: TGTGCCATCAGTGCCCCCCCTCCCCAGGAGCAGTTCTTC. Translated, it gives CAISAPPPQEQFF.

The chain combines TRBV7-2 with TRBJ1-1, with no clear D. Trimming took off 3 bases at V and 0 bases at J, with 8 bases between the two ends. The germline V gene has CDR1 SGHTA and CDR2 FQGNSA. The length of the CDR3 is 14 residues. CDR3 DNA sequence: TGTGCCAGCAGCTTTGGCTTTATGAACACTGAAGCTTTCTTT. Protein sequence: CASSFGFMNTEAFF. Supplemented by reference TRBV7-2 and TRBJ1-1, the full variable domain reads GAGVSQSPSNKVTEKGKDVELRCDPISGHTALYWYRQSLGQGLEFLIYFQGNSAPDKSGLPSDRFSAERTGGSVSTLTIQRTQQEDSAVYLCASSFGFMNTEAFFGQGTRLTVV.

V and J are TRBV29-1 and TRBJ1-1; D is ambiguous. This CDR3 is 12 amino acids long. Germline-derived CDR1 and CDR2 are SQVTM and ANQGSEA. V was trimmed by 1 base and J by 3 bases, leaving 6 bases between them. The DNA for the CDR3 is TGCAGCGTTGAAGGCACATACACTGAAGCTTTCTTT. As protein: CSVEGTYTEAFF.

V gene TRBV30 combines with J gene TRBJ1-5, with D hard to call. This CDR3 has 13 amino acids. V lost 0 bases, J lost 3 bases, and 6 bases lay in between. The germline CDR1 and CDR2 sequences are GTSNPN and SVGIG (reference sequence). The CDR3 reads CAWSVADNQPQHF. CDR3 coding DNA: TGTGCCTGGAGTGTGGCAGACAATCAGCCCCAGCATTTT. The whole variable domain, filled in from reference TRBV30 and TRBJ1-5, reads SQTIHQWPATLVQPVGSPLSLECTVEGTSNPNLYWYRQAAGRGLQLLFYSVGIGQISSEVPQNLSASRPQDRQFILSSKKLLLSDSGFYLCAWSVADNQPQHFGDGTRLSIL.

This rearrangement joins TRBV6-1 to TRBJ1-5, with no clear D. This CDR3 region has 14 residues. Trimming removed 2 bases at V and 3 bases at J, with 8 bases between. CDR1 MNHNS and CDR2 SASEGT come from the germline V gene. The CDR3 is CASSEIQANQPQHF. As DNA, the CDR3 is TGTGCCAGCAGTGAAATTCAAGCCAATCAGCCCCAGCATTTT.

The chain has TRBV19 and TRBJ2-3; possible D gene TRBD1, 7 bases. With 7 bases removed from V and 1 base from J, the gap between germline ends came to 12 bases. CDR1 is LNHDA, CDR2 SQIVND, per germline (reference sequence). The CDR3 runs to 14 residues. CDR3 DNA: TGTGCCAGTAAATCCAGGGGGGGCACAGATACGCAGTATTTT. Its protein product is CASKSRGGTDTQYF.

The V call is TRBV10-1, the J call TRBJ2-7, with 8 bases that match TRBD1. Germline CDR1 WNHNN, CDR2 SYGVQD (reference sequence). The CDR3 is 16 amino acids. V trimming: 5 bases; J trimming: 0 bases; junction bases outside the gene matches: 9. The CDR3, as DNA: TGCGCCAGCAGTAAAAACCGGGACAGGAGCTCCTACGAGCAGTACTTC. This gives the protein CASSKNRDRSSYEQYF.

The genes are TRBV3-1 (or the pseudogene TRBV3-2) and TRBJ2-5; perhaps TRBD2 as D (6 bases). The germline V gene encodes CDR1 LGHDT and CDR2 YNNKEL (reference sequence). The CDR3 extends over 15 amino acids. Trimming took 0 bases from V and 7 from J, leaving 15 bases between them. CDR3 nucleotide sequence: TGTGCCAGCAGCCAAGAGGTGTCTTTGGGGGGGACCCAGTACTTC. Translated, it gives CASSQEVSLGGTQYF.

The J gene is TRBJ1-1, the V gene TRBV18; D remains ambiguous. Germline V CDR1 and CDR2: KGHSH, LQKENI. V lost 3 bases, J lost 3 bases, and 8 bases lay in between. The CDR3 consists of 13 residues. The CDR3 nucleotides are TGTGCCAGCTCACCCTACGGGGACACTGAAGCTTTCTTT. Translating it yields CASSPYGDTEAFF. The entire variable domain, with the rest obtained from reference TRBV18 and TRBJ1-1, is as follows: NAGVMQNPRHLVRRRGQEARLRCSPMKGHSHVYWYRQLPEEGLKFMVYLQKENIIDESGMPKERFSAEFPKEGPSILRIQQVVRGDSAAYFCASSPYGDTEAFFGQGTRLTVV.

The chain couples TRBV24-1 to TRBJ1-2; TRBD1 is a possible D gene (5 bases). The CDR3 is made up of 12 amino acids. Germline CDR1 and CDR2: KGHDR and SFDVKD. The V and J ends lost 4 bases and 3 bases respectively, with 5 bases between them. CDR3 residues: CATSETDYGYTF. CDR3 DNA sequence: TGTGCCACCAGTGAGACAGACTATGGCTACACCTTC.

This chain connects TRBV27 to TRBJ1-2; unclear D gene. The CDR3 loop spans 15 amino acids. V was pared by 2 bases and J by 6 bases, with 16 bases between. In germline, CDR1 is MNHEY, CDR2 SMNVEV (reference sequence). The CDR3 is CASSLSPRQEDGYTF. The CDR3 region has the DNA TGTGCCAGCAGTTTAAGCCCCCGGCAGGAGGATGGCTACACCTTC.

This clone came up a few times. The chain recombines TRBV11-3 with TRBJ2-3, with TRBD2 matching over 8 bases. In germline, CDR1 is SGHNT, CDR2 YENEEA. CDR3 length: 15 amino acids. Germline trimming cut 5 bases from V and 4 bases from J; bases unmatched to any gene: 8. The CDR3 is CASSPRGGIADTQYF. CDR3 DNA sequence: TGTGCCAGCAGCCCACGGGGGGGCATCGCAGATACGCAGTATTTT.

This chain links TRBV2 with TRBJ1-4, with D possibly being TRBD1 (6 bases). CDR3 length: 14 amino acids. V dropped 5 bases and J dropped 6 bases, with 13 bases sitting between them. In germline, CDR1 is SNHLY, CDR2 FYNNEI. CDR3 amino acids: CASSRDRQDEKLFF. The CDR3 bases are TGTGCCAGCAGTCGCGACAGGCAGGATGAAAAACTGTTTTTT.

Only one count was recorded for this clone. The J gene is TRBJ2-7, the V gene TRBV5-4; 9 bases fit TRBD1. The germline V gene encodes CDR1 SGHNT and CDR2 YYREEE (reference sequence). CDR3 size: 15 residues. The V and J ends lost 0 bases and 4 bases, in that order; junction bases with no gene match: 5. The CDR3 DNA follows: TGTGCCAGCAGCTTGGACAGGGGGCTACGATACGAGCAGTACTTC. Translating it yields CASSLDRGLRYEQYF. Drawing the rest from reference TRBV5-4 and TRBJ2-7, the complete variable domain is ETGVTQSPTHLIKTRGQQVTLRCSSQSGHNTVSWYQQALGQGPQFIFQYYREEENGRGNFPPRFSGLQFPNYSSELNVNALELDDSALYLCASSLDRGLRYEQYFGPGTRLTVT.

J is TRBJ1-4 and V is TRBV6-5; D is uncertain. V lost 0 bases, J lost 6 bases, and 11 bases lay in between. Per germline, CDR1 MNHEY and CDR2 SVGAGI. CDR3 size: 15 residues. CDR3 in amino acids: CASSYSQSQDEKLFF. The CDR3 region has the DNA TGTGCCAGCAGTTACTCCCAGAGTCAGGATGAAAAACTGTTTTTT.

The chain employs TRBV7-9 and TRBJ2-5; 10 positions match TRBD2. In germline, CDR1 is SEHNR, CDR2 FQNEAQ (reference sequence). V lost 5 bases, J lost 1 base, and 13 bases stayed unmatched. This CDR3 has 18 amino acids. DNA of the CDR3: TGTGCCAGCAGCATACCCCCGGGAGCGGGGGGGCCCCAAGAGACCCAGTACTTC. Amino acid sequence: CASSIPPGAGGPQETQYF. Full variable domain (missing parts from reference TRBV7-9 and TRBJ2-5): DTGVSQNPRHKITKRGQNVTFRCDPISEHNRLYWYRQTLGQGPEFLTYFQNEAQLEKSRLLSDRFSAERPKGSFSTLEIQRTEQGDSAMYLCASSIPPGAGGPQETQYFGPGTRLLVL.

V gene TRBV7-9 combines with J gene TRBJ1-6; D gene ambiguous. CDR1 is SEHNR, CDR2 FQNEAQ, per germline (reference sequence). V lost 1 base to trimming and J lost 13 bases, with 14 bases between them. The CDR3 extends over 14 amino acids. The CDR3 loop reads CASSLETSGGPLHF. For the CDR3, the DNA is TGTGCCAGCAGCTTAGAGACATCGGGCGGGCCCCTCCACTTT.

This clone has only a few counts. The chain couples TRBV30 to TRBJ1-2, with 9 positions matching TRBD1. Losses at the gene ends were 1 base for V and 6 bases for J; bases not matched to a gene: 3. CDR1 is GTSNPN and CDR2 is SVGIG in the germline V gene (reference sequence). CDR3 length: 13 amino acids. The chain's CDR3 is CAWSGTGDDGYTF. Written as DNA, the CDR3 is TGTGCCTGGAGTGGGACAGGGGATGATGGCTACACCTTC.

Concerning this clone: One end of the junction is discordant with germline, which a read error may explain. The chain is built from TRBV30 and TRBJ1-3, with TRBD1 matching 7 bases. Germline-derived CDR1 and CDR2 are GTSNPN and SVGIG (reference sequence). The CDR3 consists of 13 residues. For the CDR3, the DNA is TGTGCCAAAACAGGGGAGTCTGGAAACGCCATATATTTT. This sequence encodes CAKTGESGNAIYF.

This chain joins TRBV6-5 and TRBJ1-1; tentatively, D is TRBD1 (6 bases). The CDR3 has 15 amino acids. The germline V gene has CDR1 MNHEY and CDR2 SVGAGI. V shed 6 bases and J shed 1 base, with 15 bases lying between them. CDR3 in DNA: TGTGCCAGCAGGGCAGACAGGCAGAGGAACACTGAAGCTTTCTTT. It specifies CASRADRQRNTEAFF.

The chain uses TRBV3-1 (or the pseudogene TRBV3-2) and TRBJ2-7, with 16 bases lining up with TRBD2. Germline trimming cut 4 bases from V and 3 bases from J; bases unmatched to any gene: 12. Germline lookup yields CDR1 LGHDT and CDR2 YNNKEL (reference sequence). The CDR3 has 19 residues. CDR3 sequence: CASSPPPPGLAGGLYEQYV. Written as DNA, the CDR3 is TGTGCCAGCAGCCCCCCACCTCCGGGACTAGCGGGGGGGCTCTACGAGCAGTACGTC.

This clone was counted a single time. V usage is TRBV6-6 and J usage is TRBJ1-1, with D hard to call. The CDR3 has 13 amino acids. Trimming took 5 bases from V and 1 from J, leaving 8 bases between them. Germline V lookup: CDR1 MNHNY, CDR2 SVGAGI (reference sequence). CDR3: CASSTLGNTEAFF. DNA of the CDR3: TGTGCCAGCAGTACGCTCGGGAACACTGAAGCTTTCTTT.

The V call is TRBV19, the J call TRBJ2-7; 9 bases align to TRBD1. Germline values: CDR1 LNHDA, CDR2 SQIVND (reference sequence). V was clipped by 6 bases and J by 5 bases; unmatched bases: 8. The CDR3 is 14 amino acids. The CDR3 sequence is CASSPTGGLNEQYF. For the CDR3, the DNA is TGTGCCAGTAGCCCTACAGGGGGCTTGAACGAGCAGTACTTC.

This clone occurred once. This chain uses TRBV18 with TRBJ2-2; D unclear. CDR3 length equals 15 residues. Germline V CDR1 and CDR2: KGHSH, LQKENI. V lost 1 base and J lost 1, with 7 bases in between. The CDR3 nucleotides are TGTGCCAGCTCACCACTCACAGTGAACACCGGGGAGCTGTTTTTT. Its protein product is CASSPLTVNTGELFF.

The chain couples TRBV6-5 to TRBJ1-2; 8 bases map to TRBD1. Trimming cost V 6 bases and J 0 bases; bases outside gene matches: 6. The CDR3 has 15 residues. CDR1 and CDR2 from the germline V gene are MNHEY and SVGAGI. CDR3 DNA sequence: TGTGCCAGCAGGGACGGACAGGGTTCTAACTATGGCTACACCTTC. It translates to CASRDGQGSNYGYTF.

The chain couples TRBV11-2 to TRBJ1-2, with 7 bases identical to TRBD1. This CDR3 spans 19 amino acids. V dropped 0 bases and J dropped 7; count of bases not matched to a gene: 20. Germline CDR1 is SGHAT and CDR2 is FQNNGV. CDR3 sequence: CASSLDQYGQVPGFGGYTF. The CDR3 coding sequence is TGTGCCAGCAGCTTAGATCAGTACGGACAGGTGCCAGGATTTGGTGGCTACACCTTC.